These 20 T cell receptor beta chains share one sample of origin, sequenced in a study of T cells in Graves' hyperthyroidism and ophthalmopathy. The CDR3 regions of TCR beta were amplified from RNA transcripts. HTBI primers were employed in a first-round RT-PCR of the TCR CDR3. TCRdb recomputed calls from the multiplex PCR reads with MiXCR, one row per CDR3 protein. Among about 640,000 distinct CDR3 sequences listed, 20% to 25% were seen once. The specimen sequenced was blood. The receptors were gathered from a man aged 25-45 years with Graves' ophthalmopathy.

This clonotype was detected only a few times. The J gene is TRBJ2-5, the V gene TRBV6-1, with 8 bases identical to TRBD1. The V and J ends lost 5 bases and 5 bases, in that order; junction bases with no gene match: 4. Germline V gene data show CDR1 as MNHNS and CDR2 as SASEGT. The CDR3 sequence is 13 residues long. The CDR3 region is CASSTDRVETQYF. DNA for the CDR3: TGTGCCAGCAGTACGGACAGGGTGGAGACCCAGTACTTC.

There are many counts of this clonotype. V is TRBV20-1 and J is TRBJ2-7; TRBD1 aligns across 8 bases. J lost 2 bases, V lost 2 bases, and 11 bases had no gene match. This CDR3 comprises 16 residues. The germline gives CDR1 DFQATT, CDR2 SNEGSKA (reference sequence). The CDR3 loop is CSARSIWGQAAYEQYF. CDR3 sequence (DNA): TGCAGTGCTAGAAGCATTTGGGGACAGGCTGCCTACGAGCAGTACTTC.

This chain connects TRBV4-1 to TRBJ2-2; D tentatively reads TRBD1 or TRBD2 (6 bases each). The CDR3 is 14 amino acids. The V gene's germline CDR1 is MGHRA and CDR2 YSYEKL. The V end lost 9 bases, the J end lost 7 bases, and 18 bases lay between the germline ends. CDR3 coding DNA: TGCGCCAGTGGGGGCACTAGCTGGGTCGGGGAGCTGTTTTTT. Protein sequence: CASGGTSWVGELFF.

This clonotype has at least ten counts. The J gene is TRBJ1-1, the V gene TRBV28; D is undetermined. With 7 bases removed from V and 4 bases from J, the gap between germline ends came to 16 bases. Per the germline V gene, CDR1 is MDHEN and CDR2 is SYDVKM. This CDR3 is built from 14 residues. Written as DNA, the CDR3 is TGTGCCAGCACCAGACCGGGAACTCGCACTGAAGCTTTCTTT. Residues: CASTRPGTRTEAFF.

CDR3 DNA sequence: TGTGCCAGCAGCGCCAGGGCAGATACGCAGTATTTT. This encodes CASSARADTQYF. The chain carries TRBV28 and TRBJ2-3; D is possibly TRBD1 (5 bases). V lost 6 bases and J 4 bases, leaving 8 bases between the germline ends. The CDR3 sequence is 12 residues long. Looked up from germline, CDR1 is MDHEN and CDR2 is SYDVKM.

The chain uses TRBV20-1 and TRBJ1-1, with 8 bases identical to TRBD1. Losses at the gene ends were 6 bases for V and 13 bases for J; bases not matched to a gene: 16. The CDR3 consists of 13 residues. In germline, CDR1 is DFQATT, CDR2 SNEGSKA (reference sequence). This CDR3 reads CSAYGTGYNLGFF. The DNA for the CDR3 is TGCAGTGCATACGGGACAGGCTATAATTTGGGTTTCTTT.

This clonotype was observed at least ten times. The rearrangement uses TRBV20-1 and TRBJ1-1; TRBD1 matches 8 bases. The germline gives CDR1 DFQATT, CDR2 SNEGSKA (reference sequence). This CDR3 has 13 amino acids. The trim removed 3 bases at V and 4 bases at J, leaving 4 bases unmatched. CDR3 DNA: TGCAGTGCTAGGAATACAGGGGGCACTGAAGCTTTCTTT. Translated, it gives CSARNTGGTEAFF.

This clonotype was counted many times. The chain joins TRBV30 to TRBJ1-6; tentatively, D is TRBD1 (5 bases). Germline CDR1 GTSNPN, CDR2 SVGIG (reference sequence). With 2 bases removed from V and 6 bases from J, the gap between germline ends came to 20 bases. The CDR3 covers 17 residues. The CDR3 reads CAWSLSRDLGFNSPLHF. The CDR3 DNA sequence: TGTGCCTGGAGTCTCTCGCGGGACCTTGGGTTTAATTCACCCCTCCACTTT.

This clonotype occurred many times. The chain carries TRBV7-3 and TRBJ2-1; TRBD1 might be the D (6 bases). There are 16 residues in the CDR3. Germline V gene lookup returns CDR1 SGHTA and CDR2 FQGTGA. V was clipped by 3 bases and J by 2 bases, with 14 bases between them. The CDR3 DNA is TGTGCCAGCAGCTTCGATTACAGGGCCGCCTACAATGAGCAGTTCTTC. Translating gives CASSFDYRAAYNEQFF.

This chain joins TRBV19 and TRBJ2-5; D is perhaps TRBD1 (6 bases). Germline CDR1 reads LNHDA; CDR2 reads SQIVND (reference sequence). This CDR3 has 16 residues. Deletions cut 5 bases from V and 1 base from J, with 17 bases between. The CDR3 sequence: CASSPRGGHLQETQYF. The DNA for the CDR3 is TGTGCCAGTAGTCCCCGAGGGGGACACCTCCAAGAGACCCAGTACTTC.

The chain has TRBV28 and TRBJ1-2; 8 bases fit TRBD1. V shed 6 bases, J shed 5 bases, and the junction held 8 bases outside the gene matches. The length of the CDR3 is 14 residues. Germline V gives CDR1 MDHEN, CDR2 SYDVKM. The CDR3 protein is CASSWDRRTYGYTF. In DNA form, the CDR3 reads TGTGCCAGCAGCTGGGACAGGAGGACGTATGGCTACACCTTC.

This chain uses TRBV6-1 with TRBJ2-1; TRBD2 matches 7 bases. The CDR3 extends over 18 amino acids. After removal of 1 base from V and 2 bases from J, the junction contained 11 bases not matched to a gene. The germline V gene encodes CDR1 MNHNS and CDR2 SASEGT. CDR3: CASSEGASGGGTYNEQFF. CDR3 nucleotides: TGTGCCAGCAGTGAAGGGGCTAGCGGAGGAGGGACCTACAATGAGCAGTTCTTC.

The table lists this clonotype with a few counts. This sequence joins TRBV14 and TRBJ2-3; 8 bases map to TRBD1. Germline V lookup: CDR1 SGHDN, CDR2 FVKESK. The CDR3 runs 15 residues. The junction had 7 bases not matched to a gene; V was cut back by 4 bases and J by 4 bases. In DNA form, the CDR3 reads TGTGCCAGCAGCCTCAGGGGGCGACGCCCAGATACGCAGTATTTT. Translation: CASSLRGRRPDTQYF.

V usage is TRBV12-3 or TRBV12-4 and J usage is TRBJ2-2; a weak D match, TRBD1 (6 bases). The CDR3 extends over 16 amino acids. Trimming left V 5 bases short and J 3 bases short, with 16 bases between. In nucleotides, the CDR3 is TGTGCCAGCAGTGTCCAGGGGCGCGGGTACACCGGGGAGCTGTTTTTT. Its translation is CASSVQGRGYTGELFF.

This clonotype turned up a few times. The chain has TRBV30 and TRBJ2-1; 7 bases are a match to TRBD2. CDR1 is GTSNPN, CDR2 SVGIG, per germline (reference sequence). The CDR3 is 15 residues long. The junction had 5 bases not matched to a gene; V was cut back by 1 base and J by 2 bases. This chain's CDR3 is CAWSEWAGAYNEQFF. For the CDR3, the DNA is TGTGCCTGGAGTGAATGGGCGGGAGCCTACAATGAGCAGTTCTTC.

This clonotype showed up just once. The chain couples TRBV5-1 to TRBJ2-7; tentatively, D is TRBD2 (6 bases). Looked up from germline, CDR1 is SGHRS and CDR2 is YFSETQ. The V end was cut by 4 bases, the J end by 2 bases, with 16 bases between. This CDR3 is 15 amino acids long. CDR3 nucleotide sequence: TGCGCCAGCAGCCGAGCGGGTCCAGCAACCTACGAGCAGTACTTC. Translating it yields CASSRAGPATYEQYF.

The chain has TRBV20-1 and TRBJ2-7; TRBD2 aligns across 13 bases. The CDR3 covers 17 residues. V shed 1 base, J shed 4 bases, and the junction held 10 bases outside the gene matches. Germline assignment: CDR1 DFQATT and CDR2 SNEGSKA (reference sequence). The CDR3 DNA follows: TGCAGTGCTAGAGCAAACCTTCGGACTAGCGGGAGATACGAGCAGTACTTC. Encoded protein: CSARANLRTSGRYEQYF.

The chain has TRBV7-9 and TRBJ2-5; 10 nucleotides agree with TRBD2. V lost 3 bases and J lost 5; bases outside the gene matches: 9. Germline V gene lookup returns CDR1 SEHNR and CDR2 FQNEAQ (reference sequence). This CDR3 has 16 amino acids. The CDR3 bases are TGTGCCAGCAGCTTCGGGTCCTCAGCGGGGGGGGAGACCCAGTACTTC. It translates to CASSFGSSAGGETQYF.

This clonotype has a count of ten or more. The gene calls are TRBV28 and TRBJ1-2; no clear D. Germline CDR1 and CDR2: MDHEN and SYDVKM. The CDR3 spans 15 residues. V lost 4 bases, J lost 0 bases, and 12 bases lay in between. CDR3: CASSSRNEPNYGYTF. In DNA form, the CDR3 reads TGTGCCAGCAGTTCCCGGAATGAGCCTAACTATGGCTACACCTTC.

The chain carries TRBV12-3 or TRBV12-4 and TRBJ2-2; TRBD1 or TRBD2 may be the D gene (6 bases each). Trimming pared 3 bases from V and 0 bases from J, leaving 20 bases between. The CDR3 runs 19 residues. The CDR3 loop reads CASSFVRGLLSSNTGELFF. The CDR3 DNA reads as TGTGCCAGCAGTTTTGTCCGGGGGCTGTTATCCTCGAACACCGGGGAGCTGTTTTTT.